The 32 T cell receptor beta chains presented below share a single source sample, sequenced in a study of blood T cell repertoires in COVID-19. Repertoires were generated with immunoSEQ multiplex PCR, while TCRdb's copy carries only in-frame clones and drops some. Among 55,000 to 75,000 clones listed, roughly 90% were seen once. The material sequenced was peripheral blood. These receptors came from a man in his 60s with acute or convalescent COVID-19.

In its sample, this clone was seen once. The rearrangement joins TRBV6-6 to TRBJ1-5, with a possible D match to TRBD1 (5 bases). With 0 bases removed from V and 0 bases from J, the gap between germline ends came to 9 bases. The CDR3 totals 16 residues. The germline CDR1 and CDR2 sequences are MNHNY and SVGAGI (reference sequence). CDR3 in amino acids: CASSYSTVNSNQPQHF. The CDR3, as DNA: TGTGCCAGCAGTTACTCGACAGTTAATAGCAATCAGCCCCAGCATTTT.

As regards this clone: Other DNA sequences from this sample encode an identical CDR3 as well. V and J are TRBV4-1 and TRBJ1-3; D call uncertain. Trimming pared 1 base from V and 4 bases from J, leaving 5 bases between. The CDR3 is 13 amino acids. CDR1 and CDR2 from the germline V gene are MGHRA and YSYEKL. Here the CDR3 reads CASSQGPGNTIYF. The CDR3 DNA sequence: TGCGCCAGCAGCCAAGGGCCCGGAAACACCATATATTTT.

The V call is TRBV19, the J call TRBJ1-1, with 7 bases fitting TRBD1. J lost 4 bases, V lost 7 bases, and 6 bases had no gene match. The germline gives CDR1 LNHDA, CDR2 SQIVND (reference sequence). This CDR3 has 13 residues. The CDR3 region is CASNLDRSTEAFF. Written as DNA, the CDR3 is TGTGCCAGTAACCTGGACAGGTCCACTGAAGCTTTCTTT.

The rearrangement links TRBV7-9 to TRBJ2-7; weak D call: TRBD1 (6 bases). The V gene lost 1 base and the J gene lost 7 bases, with 14 bases spanning the gap. The CDR3 is 14 amino acids. The germline CDR1 and CDR2 sequences are SEHNR and FQNEAQ (reference sequence). The CDR3 reads CASSLGSTGKEQYF. The CDR3 DNA reads as TGTGCCAGCAGCTTAGGGTCTACAGGGAAAGAGCAGTACTTC.

The chain couples TRBV11-2 to TRBJ2-7; 8 bases match TRBD2. Unmatched junction bases numbered 10, after V lost 4 bases and J lost 2 bases. Germline V lookup: CDR1 SGHAT, CDR2 FQNNGV. The CDR3 totals 16 residues. The CDR3 region is CASSSSQRGFAYEQYF. The CDR3 DNA follows: TGTGCCAGCAGCTCCTCTCAGCGGGGGTTTGCCTACGAGCAGTACTTC.

V and J are TRBV19 and TRBJ1-4; D remains ambiguous. The length of the CDR3 is 13 residues. In germline, CDR1 is LNHDA, CDR2 SQIVND (reference sequence). Trimming cost V 7 bases and J 5 bases, with 11 bases left between them. CDR3 residues: CASKGRPNEKLFF. CDR3 DNA sequence: TGTGCCAGTAAAGGCAGGCCGAATGAAAAACTGTTTTTT.

The chain has TRBV23-1 and TRBJ2-2; 10 positions match TRBD1. TRBV23-1 is flagged as an ORF with uncertain function. V lost 8 bases to trimming and J lost 4 bases; unmatched junction nucleotides: 4. This CDR3 has 14 amino acids. The chain's CDR3 is CASCRTGGTGELFF. CDR3 in DNA: TGCGCCAGCTGTCGGACAGGGGGCACCGGGGAGCTGTTTTTT.

V usage is TRBV24-1 and J usage is TRBJ1-5; the match to TRBD1 covers 7 bases. There are 16 residues in the CDR3. After removal of 3 bases from V and 1 base from J, the junction contained 5 bases not matched to a gene. Germline-derived CDR1 and CDR2 are KGHDR and SFDVKD. The CDR3 DNA is TGTGCCACCAGTGATATCGGGACAGAAAGCAATCAGCCCCAGCATTTT. Its translation is CATSDIGTESNQPQHF.

This chain joins TRBV7-9 and TRBJ1-3; TRBD1 matches 10 bases. The junction had 8 bases not matched to a gene; V was cut back by 5 bases and J by 4 bases. This CDR3 is built from 16 residues. Germline values: CDR1 SEHNR, CDR2 FQNEAQ (reference sequence). The CDR3: CASSPGGQGRGNTIYF. As DNA, the CDR3 is TGTGCCAGCAGCCCGGGGGGACAGGGGAGAGGAAACACCATATATTTT.

The chain joins TRBV6-1 to TRBJ2-5; 9 bases fit TRBD1. V was pared by 2 bases and J by 3 bases, with 1 base of the junction left unmatched. CDR1 is MNHNS, CDR2 SASEGT, per germline. The CDR3 is made up of 14 amino acids. CDR3 nucleotides: TGTGCCAGCAGTGAACGGGACAGGGAAGAGACCCAGTACTTC. Translated: CASSERDREETQYF.

In DNA form, the CDR3 reads TGTGCCAGCAGCTTATATGGGCGGGGGGAAAAACTGTTTTTT. It encodes CASSLYGRGEKLFF. This chain connects TRBV7-2 to TRBJ1-4; maybe TRBD1 (5 bases). The CDR3 spans 14 residues. CDR1 and CDR2 from the germline V gene are SGHTA and FQGNSA. Trimming shortened V by 2 bases and J by 8 bases, and 12 bases separated the two germline ends. The full variable domain, rest sourced from reference TRBV7-2 and TRBJ1-4, is GAGVSQSPSNKVTEKGKDVELRCDPISGHTALYWYRQSLGQGLEFLIYFQGNSAPDKSGLPSDRFSAERTGGSVSTLTIQRTQQEDSAVYLCASSLYGRGEKLFFGSGTQLSVL.

The V call is TRBV27, the J call TRBJ1-3, with a weak D call TRBD1 (5 bases). The CDR3 runs 14 residues. Deletions cut 4 bases from V and 9 bases from J, with 16 bases between. The germline CDR1 and CDR2 sequences are MNHEY and SMNVEV (reference sequence). The DNA of the CDR3 is TGTGCCAGCAGTTCAGACAGTGGCCGCGGCACCATATATTTT. It encodes CASSSDSGRGTIYF.

This clone was observed a few times. The J gene is TRBJ1-6, the V gene TRBV5-4; TRBD1 aligns across 9 bases. Germline lookup yields CDR1 SGHNT and CDR2 YYREEE (reference sequence). J gave up 5 bases and V 6 bases, and 3 bases lay outside the gene matches. This CDR3 region has 14 residues. CDR3 DNA sequence: TGTGCCAGCACCCGGGACAGGGATAATTCACCCCTCCACTTT. Translation: CASTRDRDNSPLHF.

This chain's CDR3 is CASSLSSTANTGELFF. The CDR3 nucleotides read TGTGCCAGCAGCTTATCTTCGACAGCGAACACCGGGGAGCTGTTTTTT. J is TRBJ2-2 and V is TRBV7-6; possible D gene TRBD1, 5 bases. The CDR3 spans 16 residues. Germline V CDR1 and CDR2: SGHVS, FNYEAQ. Between the trimmed V and J ends, which lost 2 bases and 0 bases, there was a span of 10 bases.

The chain links TRBV7-7 to TRBJ2-2; maybe TRBD1 (6 bases). The CDR3 sequence is 14 residues long. V lost 5 bases and J lost 1, with 8 bases in between. Looked up from germline, CDR1 is SSHAT and CDR2 is FNYEAQ (reference sequence). CDR3 coding DNA: TGTGCCAGCAGCCCGGACAGGAACACCGGGGAGCTGTTTTTT. Translating it yields CASSPDRNTGELFF.

The rearrangement links TRBV9 to TRBJ2-1; 7 bases align to TRBD1. Germline V CDR1 and CDR2: SGDLS, YYNGEE. The CDR3 is 15 residues long. V was clipped by 5 bases and J by 0 bases; unmatched bases: 5. The CDR3 nucleotides are TGTGCCAGCAGTCCCAGGGGGATCTCCTACAATGAGCAGTTCTTC. This translates into CASSPRGISYNEQFF.

The chain recombines TRBV7-2 with TRBJ2-5, with D maybe TRBD1 (5 bases). This CDR3 spans 16 amino acids. The V gene's germline CDR1 is SGHTA and CDR2 FQGNSA. Trimming cost V 6 bases and J 1 base, with 18 bases left between them. This chain's CDR3 is CASRPGGAGSQETQYF. In nucleotides, the CDR3 is TGTGCCAGCAGACCGGGTGGGGCAGGGTCCCAAGAGACCCAGTACTTC.

The chain has TRBV2 and TRBJ1-2, with a possible D match to TRBD1 (5 bases). This CDR3 spans 15 amino acids. V gave up 3 bases and J gave up 4 bases, with 15 bases separating them. CDR1 SNHLY and CDR2 FYNNEI come from the germline V gene. CDR3 in DNA: TGTGCCAGCAGTGAGGCAGGGAACTTTCTCTATGGCTACACCTTC. Encoded protein: CASSEAGNFLYGYTF.

The table lists this clone with a count of one. The genes are TRBV10-3 and TRBJ1-5; D is ambiguous. Trimming stripped 2 bases from V and 5 bases from J, with 7 bases between. CDR1 ENHRY and CDR2 SYGVKD come from the germline V gene. The CDR3 is made up of 13 amino acids. The CDR3, as DNA: TGTGCCATCAGTGAGGCAGTCGATCAGCCCCAGCATTTT. Its protein is CAISEAVDQPQHF.

The chain carries TRBV7-3 and TRBJ2-1; no firm D call. Per the germline V gene, CDR1 is SGHTA and CDR2 is FQGTGA. V dropped 2 bases and J dropped 8 bases, with 4 bases sitting between them. The CDR3 is 11 amino acids. The CDR3 DNA follows: TGTGCCAGCAGCTTACTAGATGAGCAGTTCTTC. Translation gives CASSLLDEQFF.

V usage is TRBV18 and J usage is TRBJ2-5; D is unclear. The V gene's germline CDR1 is KGHSH and CDR2 LQKENI. This CDR3 is 13 amino acids long. V gave up 4 bases and J gave up 2 bases, with 8 bases separating them. This chain's CDR3 is CASSLLLQETQYF. The DNA of the CDR3 is TGTGCCAGCTCACTCCTCCTTCAAGAGACCCAGTACTTC. Filled out from reference TRBV18 and TRBJ2-5, the complete variable domain reads NAGVMQNPRHLVRRRGQEARLRCSPMKGHSHVYWYRQLPEEGLKFMVYLQKENIIDESGMPKERFSAEFPKEGPSILRIQQVVRGDSAAYFCASSLLLQETQYFGPGTRLLVL.

The chain uses TRBV30 and TRBJ1-1; D uncertain. The germline gives CDR1 GTSNPN, CDR2 SVGIG (reference sequence). V lost 2 bases to trimming and J lost 1 base, with 11 bases between them. This CDR3 region has 14 residues. Here the CDR3 DNA reads TGTGCCTGGAGTTGGGGAGGCACGAACACTGAAGCTTTCTTT. Its translation: CAWSWGGTNTEAFF.

This chain links TRBV6-5 with TRBJ1-1, with D perhaps TRBD1 (5 bases). V lost 2 bases to trimming and J lost 8 bases, with 9 bases between them. Per germline, CDR1 MNHEY and CDR2 SVGAGI. The CDR3 runs to 12 residues. The chain's CDR3 is CASSYVGQEAFF. CDR3 DNA: TGTGCCAGCAGTTACGTGGGGCAAGAAGCTTTCTTT.

The chain is built from TRBV19 and TRBJ1-2, with 9 bases aligning to TRBD1. V trimming: 4 bases; J trimming: 6 bases; junction bases outside the gene matches: 6. Germline V lookup: CDR1 LNHDA, CDR2 SQIVND (reference sequence). The CDR3 has 14 amino acids. This chain's CDR3 is CASSTRQGGNGYTF. The CDR3 DNA follows: TGTGCCAGTAGTACGAGACAGGGGGGTAATGGCTACACCTTC.

The chain has TRBV15 and TRBJ1-6; D is unclear. This CDR3 has 15 amino acids. Germline CDR1 LNHNV, CDR2 YYDKDF (reference sequence). V lost 0 bases and J lost 5, with 8 bases in between. CDR3 region: CATSRDVANNSPLHF. CDR3 coding DNA: TGTGCCACCAGCAGAGATGTGGCAAATAATTCACCCCTCCACTTT.

The chain is built from TRBV7-2 and TRBJ1-2; TRBD1 is a possible D gene (5 bases). Germline CDR1 and CDR2: SGHTA and FQGNSA. This CDR3 region has 15 residues. Deletions cut 8 bases from V and 8 bases from J, with 24 bases between. The CDR3 sequence is CASSMGGTGTIGYTF. CDR3 in DNA: TGTGCCAGCTCGATGGGGGGAACGGGGACTATCGGCTACACCTTC.

This chain joins TRBV6-5 and TRBJ2-5; D is unresolved. Germline V gene lookup returns CDR1 MNHEY and CDR2 SVGAGI. Trimming stripped 11 bases from V and 5 bases from J, with 18 bases between. The CDR3 contains 13 residues. CDR3 nucleotide sequence: TGTGCCGAGCACGGTTCGTGGCGGGAGACCCAGTACTTC. It yields the protein CAEHGSWRETQYF.

The chain carries TRBV18 and TRBJ2-1, with 11 nucleotides matching TRBD1. The CDR3 covers 15 residues. J was trimmed by 10 bases and V by 1 base; bases with no gene match: 6. CDR1 and CDR2 (germline): KGHSH, LQKENI. This CDR3 is CASSPQGQGAREQFF. CDR3 DNA: TGTGCCAGCTCACCACAAGGACAGGGGGCCAGGGAGCAGTTCTTC.

J is TRBJ1-5 and V is TRBV15; 10 bases align to TRBD1. V was pared by 2 bases and J by 6 bases, with 7 bases of the junction left unmatched. Germline V gene sequence: CDR1 LNHNV, CDR2 YYDKDF (reference sequence). CDR3 length: 16 residues. The CDR3, as DNA: TGTGCCACCAGCAGACCCTCGGGACAGGGGCTTCAGCCCCAGCATTTT. Protein: CATSRPSGQGLQPQHF.

This sequence joins TRBV4-2 and TRBJ2-3; 7 nucleotides align to TRBD2. V trimming: 4 bases; J trimming: 6 bases; junction bases outside the gene matches: 7. Germline V CDR1 and CDR2: LGHNA, YNFKEQ. The length of the CDR3 is 14 residues. For the CDR3, the DNA is TGTGCCAGCAGCCCGCGGGGGTCCGGGGATACGCAGTATTTT. Its translation is CASSPRGSGDTQYF.

The chain carries TRBV6-4 and TRBJ2-3, with D hard to call. The V gene's germline CDR1 is MRHNA and CDR2 SNTAGT. Trimming stripped 5 bases from V and 0 bases from J, with 12 bases between. This CDR3 has 15 amino acids. The CDR3 sequence: CASSTSGSSTDTQYF. DNA for the CDR3: TGTGCCAGCAGTACCTCAGGCAGTAGCACAGATACGCAGTATTTT.

The J gene is TRBJ2-1, the V gene TRBV18, with 9 bases lining up with TRBD1. This CDR3 is 21 amino acids long. The V and J ends lost 5 bases and 2 bases, in that order; junction bases with no gene match: 22. Germline V gene sequence: CDR1 KGHSH, CDR2 LQKENI. CDR3 in amino acids: CASSSLGQGPSYRLTYNEQFF. The CDR3 DNA follows: TGTGCCAGCTCATCTCTGGGACAGGGACCTTCCTACCGATTGACCTACAATGAGCAGTTCTTC. Using reference TRBV18 and TRBJ2-1 for the parts outside the CDR3, the full variable domain is NAGVMQNPRHLVRRRGQEARLRCSPMKGHSHVYWYRQLPEEGLKFMVYLQKENIIDESGMPKERFSAEFPKEGPSILRIQQVVRGDSAAYFCASSSLGQGPSYRLTYNEQFFGPGTRLTVL.